The 25 T cell receptor beta chains listed next were all sequenced from one sample in a study of shared clonotypes between healthy human individuals (dated by TCRdb to 2018 to 2020). Libraries were made using the immunoSEQ multiplex PCR assay. TCRdb holds this immuneACCESS table with in-frame rearrangements only. Some clones are missing; in checked studies, unresolved V genes explain under half, and the rest has no known cause. The sample has hundreds of thousands of clones on record, around three quarters of them singletons. The top ten constitute 12% of the sample. Sequencing was done on a sample of PBMCs. The receptors come from a woman between 40 and 50 years old in good health. Some clones in this sample may be carry-over from other donors' samples.

This clone was detected a few times. The rearrangement links TRBV19 to TRBJ1-1; 8 bases align to TRBD1. The V and J ends lost 4 bases and 4 bases, in that order; junction bases with no gene match: 8. Germline assignment: CDR1 LNHDA and CDR2 SQIVND (reference sequence). The CDR3 spans 15 residues. CDR3 sequence: CASSSDRGGFTEAFF. The DNA of the CDR3 is TGTGCCAGTAGTAGCGACAGGGGAGGATTCACTGAAGCTTTCTTT.

The CDR3 DNA follows: TGTGCCAGCTCAGCGAACAGGGGGCTTAGCACAGATACGCAGTATTTT. It specifies CASSANRGLSTDTQYF. The rearrangement joins TRBV18 to TRBJ2-3; 9 positions agree with TRBD1. The V segment lost 5 bases and the J segment 0 bases; nucleotides outside the gene matches: 6. Germline V gene data show CDR1 as KGHSH and CDR2 as LQKENI. The CDR3 covers 16 residues.

The V gene is TRBV21-1, the J gene TRBJ2-3; the table calls TRBD2, which could not be checked here. TRBV21-1 is designated a pseudogene. This CDR3 contains 16 residues. The CDR3 DNA follows: TGTGCCAGCAGCAAACGGACTAGCGGAAACACAGATACGCAGTATTTT. It yields the protein CASSKRTSGNTDTQYF.

This chain joins TRBV6-1 and TRBJ2-3; 7 nucleotides line up with TRBD1. The ends lost 8 bases at V and 1 base at J; junction bases unmatched: 9. This CDR3 contains 15 residues. Germline CDR1 and CDR2: MNHNS and SASEGT. The CDR3 is CASREAGQGTDTQYF. As DNA, the CDR3 is TGTGCCAGCCGAGAAGCCGGACAGGGCACAGATACGCAGTATTTT.

The chain employs TRBV9 and TRBJ2-5, with TRBD2 matching 8 bases. The germline CDR1 and CDR2 sequences are SGDLS and YYNGEE. V was clipped by 3 bases and J by 0 bases; unmatched bases: 4. This CDR3 contains 15 residues. CDR3 loop: CASSESGRHQETQYF. DNA of the CDR3: TGTGCCAGCAGCGAGAGCGGGAGACACCAAGAGACCCAGTACTTC.

The genes are TRBV7-2 and TRBJ2-3; 7 nucleotides match TRBD2. The CDR3 spans 18 residues. Per germline, CDR1 SGHTA and CDR2 FQGNSA. J lost 4 bases, V lost 1 base, and 14 bases had no gene match. CDR3 in DNA: TGTGCCAGCAGCTTAGATCTCCTAGGCGGGAGTCTGGCAGATACGCAGTATTTT. It encodes CASSLDLLGGSLADTQYF.

This clone was recorded only once. V gene TRBV4-1 combines with J gene TRBJ2-1, with no clear D. The CDR3 consists of 14 residues. Germline-derived CDR1 and CDR2 are MGHRA and YSYEKL. The ends were cut back, 1 base at V and 5 bases at J, with 9 bases in the middle. The CDR3 region is CASSQVGTDNEQFF. The CDR3 nucleotides are TGCGCCAGCAGCCAAGTAGGCACGGACAATGAGCAGTTCTTC.

This clone was found once. A much larger clone is a single base away; this may be a read error. As the CDR3 is not closed by the conserved phenylalanine or tryptophan, this likely results from a read error. V gene TRBV28 combines with J gene TRBJ2-7; tentatively, D is TRBD1 (6 bases). The CDR3 has 15 residues. Trimming took 7 bases from V and 2 from J, leaving 18 bases between them. Germline lookup yields CDR1 MDHEN and CDR2 SYDVKM. The CDR3 region has the DNA TGTGCCAGCACTCTATCGATTGGGGGCCCCTACGAGCAGTACCTC. It translates to CASTLSIGGPYEQYL.

This clone came up once. The chain has TRBV7-2 and TRBJ2-7; TRBD1 is a possible D gene (6 bases). V lost 5 bases and J lost 2, with 13 bases in between. CDR1 is SGHTA, CDR2 FQGNSA, per germline. The CDR3 sequence is 14 residues long. CDR3 nucleotide sequence: TGTGCCAGCAGCCACAGGGACCAAACCTACGAGCAGTACTTC. Translation: CASSHRDQTYEQYF.

The chain uses TRBV5-1 and TRBJ2-2; 12 nucleotides match TRBD2. V was pared by 0 bases and J by 5 bases, with 5 bases of the junction left unmatched. The CDR3 sequence is 17 residues long. Germline V gene sequence: CDR1 SGHRS, CDR2 YFSETQ. CDR3 region: CASSLGLAGVETGELFF. The CDR3 DNA reads TGCGCCAGCAGCTTGGGACTAGCGGGAGTTGAAACCGGGGAGCTGTTTTTT.

The chain couples TRBV30 to TRBJ2-7, with 8 nucleotides matching TRBD1. The J segment lost 7 bases and the V segment lost 2 bases, leaving 4 bases of the junction unmatched. Per germline, CDR1 GTSNPN and CDR2 SVGIG (reference sequence). This CDR3 is 12 amino acids long. The CDR3 protein is CAWSLTGGEQYF. The CDR3 DNA follows: TGTGCCTGGAGTTTAACAGGGGGAGAGCAGTACTTC.

Concerning this clone: A much larger clone differs by one base, so this may be a read error. The chain employs TRBV18 and TRBJ2-5, with D hard to call. The ends were cut back, 2 bases at V and 0 bases at J, with 4 bases in the middle. The CDR3 contains 13 residues. Germline V lookup: CDR1 KGHSH, CDR2 LQKENI. CDR3 nucleotide sequence: TGTGCCAGCTCACCAGGGGACCAAGAGACCCAGTACTTC. Translated, it gives CASSPGDQETQYF. Using reference TRBV18 and TRBJ2-5 for the parts outside the CDR3, the full variable domain is NAGVMQNPRHLVRRRGQEARLRCSPMKGHSHVYWYRQLPEEGLKFMVYLQKENIIDESGMPKERFSAEFPKEGPSILRIQQVVRGDSAAYFCASSPGDQETQYFGPGTRLLVL.

The CDR3 region is CASSSGLAGVNEQFF. CDR3 coding DNA: TGTGCCAGCTCATCGGGACTAGCGGGAGTAAATGAGCAGTTCTTC. This chain joins TRBV18 and TRBJ2-1, with 14 bases matching TRBD2. CDR1 KGHSH and CDR2 LQKENI come from the germline V gene. This CDR3 is built from 15 residues. Losses at the gene ends were 5 bases for V and 7 bases for J; bases not matched to a gene: 4.

This rearrangement joins TRBV18 to TRBJ2-1, with 7 nucleotides matching TRBD2. CDR1 KGHSH and CDR2 LQKENI come from the germline V gene. V dropped 3 bases and J dropped 10; count of bases not matched to a gene: 9. This CDR3 has 14 residues. CDR3 residues: CASSPLTLGGEQFF. The CDR3 bases are TGTGCCAGCTCACCCCTCACCTTGGGAGGGGAGCAGTTCTTC.

The chain carries TRBV28 and TRBJ2-1; D gene ambiguous. CDR1 and CDR2 (germline): MDHEN, SYDVKM. This CDR3 contains 15 residues. Trimming took 5 bases from V and 4 from J, leaving 15 bases between them. CDR3 nucleotides: TGTGCCAGCAGTCCCCCCGAGAGGCCGTACAATGAGCAGTTCTTC. This sequence encodes CASSPPERPYNEQFF. The full variable domain, with the rest looked up from reference TRBV28 and TRBJ2-1, is DVKVTQSSRYLVKRTGEKVFLECVQDMDHENMFWYRQDPGLGLRLIYFSYDVKMKEKGDIPEGYSVSREKKERFSLILESASTNQTSMYLCASSPPERPYNEQFFGPGTRLTVL.

Comments on this clone: Other nucleotide sequences from this sample produce the same CDR3. V gene TRBV30 combines with J gene TRBJ2-7; D is undetermined. CDR3 length equals 13 residues. Germline V CDR1 and CDR2: GTSNPN, SVGIG (reference sequence). The V and J ends lost 0 bases and 0 bases respectively, with 6 bases between them. The CDR3, as DNA: TGTGCCTGGAGTGTAAGGCTCTCCTACGAGCAGTACTTC. Protein sequence: CAWSVRLSYEQYF. Looking up the rest from reference TRBV30 and TRBJ2-7 gives the full variable domain: SQTIHQWPATLVQPVGSPLSLECTVEGTSNPNLYWYRQAAGRGLQLLFYSVGIGQISSEVPQNLSASRPQDRQFILSSKKLLLSDSGFYLCAWSVRLSYEQYFGPGTRLTVT.

The rearrangement joins TRBV7-6 to TRBJ2-7, with D uncertain. The V end lost 2 bases, the J end lost 1 base, and 12 bases lay between the germline ends. Germline CDR1 SGHVS, CDR2 FNYEAQ. CDR3 length: 15 amino acids. The CDR3 spells CASSLIPGQSYEQYF. CDR3 nucleotides: TGTGCCAGCAGCTTAATTCCAGGCCAATCCTACGAGCAGTACTTC. Full variable domain (remainder filled in from reference TRBV7-6 and TRBJ2-7): GAGVSQSPRYKVTKRGQDVALRCDPISGHVSLYWYRQALGQGPEFLTYFNYEAQQDKSGLPNDRFSAERPEGSISTLTIQRTEQRDSAMYRCASSLIPGQSYEQYFGPGTRLTVT.

This clone was seen a handful of times. This chain joins TRBV29-1 and TRBJ2-5; D unclear. V was cut by 0 bases and J by 7 bases, with 0 bases left in between. Germline V gene sequence: CDR1 SQVTM, CDR2 ANQGSEA. CDR3 length: 9 residues. The CDR3 loop reads CSVEETQYF. The CDR3, as DNA: TGCAGCGTTGAAGAGACCCAGTACTTC.

V usage is TRBV27 and J usage is TRBJ2-1, with a possible D match to TRBD1 (6 bases). V lost 6 bases and J 4 bases, leaving 10 bases between the germline ends. Germline lookup yields CDR1 MNHEY and CDR2 SMNVEV (reference sequence). CDR3 size: 13 residues. Written as DNA, the CDR3 is TGTGCCAGCAGCCCCACAGGGTACAATGAGCAGTTCTTC. Protein product: CASSPTGYNEQFF.

The chain combines TRBV15 with TRBJ2-1; no clear D. Trimming removed 4 bases at V and 8 bases at J, with 9 bases between. The CDR3 runs 12 residues. CDR1 is LNHNV and CDR2 is YYDKDF in the germline V gene (reference sequence). DNA for the CDR3: TGTGCCACCAGCAAGGGCCGGGATGAGCAGTTCTTC. It is translated as CATSKGRDEQFF.

This chain joins TRBV27 and TRBJ2-2, with TRBD2 matching over 7 bases. The CDR3 runs to 18 residues. The germline V gene has CDR1 MNHEY and CDR2 SMNVEV (reference sequence). Trimming cost V 5 bases and J 2 bases; bases outside gene matches: 14. The CDR3 region is CASSPFKGLLTNTGELFF. The DNA of the CDR3 is TGTGCCAGCAGTCCATTTAAGGGACTACTTACCAACACCGGGGAGCTGTTTTTT.

The J gene is TRBJ2-3, the V gene TRBV10-3, with 10 nucleotides matching TRBD2. CDR3 length: 16 residues. The germline gives CDR1 ENHRY, CDR2 SYGVKD. The V gene end was trimmed by 0 bases and the J gene end by 6 bases; junction bases not matched to a gene: 6. The CDR3 sequence is CAISESVAGGLDTQYF. DNA for the CDR3: TGTGCCATCAGTGAGTCGGTAGCGGGAGGCCTGGATACGCAGTATTTT.

This clone was observed once. The chain carries TRBV7-2 and TRBJ2-7; the match to TRBD2 covers 10 bases. The CDR3 covers 15 residues. Unmatched junction bases numbered 5, after V lost 5 bases and J lost 1 base. Per germline, CDR1 SGHTA and CDR2 FQGNSA. The CDR3 sequence: CASSRISGRSYEQYF. The CDR3 DNA is TGTGCCAGCAGCCGCATTAGCGGGAGGTCCTACGAGCAGTACTTC.

A note on this clone: Other DNA sequences in this specimen translate into the identical CDR3. This rearrangement joins TRBV2 to TRBJ1-1; D unclear. The V end was cut by 2 bases, the J end by 1 base, with 2 bases between. The CDR3 length is 12 residues. Germline values: CDR1 SNHLY, CDR2 FYNNEI. In nucleotides, the CDR3 is TGTGCCAGCAGTGAACAGAACACTGAAGCTTTCTTT. This translates into CASSEQNTEAFF. Filled out from reference TRBV2 and TRBJ1-1, the complete variable domain reads EPEVTQTPSHQVTQMGQEVILRCVPISNHLYFYWYRQILGQKVEFLVSFYNNEISEKSEIFDDQFSVERPDGSNFTLKIRSTKLEDSAMYFCASSEQNTEAFFGQGTRLTVV.

V gene TRBV30 combines with J gene TRBJ1-2; TRBD1 might be the D (6 bases). The CDR3 runs 15 residues. Trimming removed 3 bases at V and 0 bases at J, with 14 bases between. In germline, CDR1 is GTSNPN, CDR2 SVGIG (reference sequence). CDR3 residues: CAWSGGHTANYGYTF. The CDR3 bases are TGTGCCTGGAGCGGGGGACATACGGCTAACTATGGCTACACCTTC.